Shown below are 21 T cell receptor beta chains from a single sample sequenced in a study of cytomegalovirus exposure and HLA in healthy donors. It was with 60 Vbeta and 13 Jbeta primers that the PCR ran. TCRdb's copy holds only in-frame clones and misses some; the assay was immunoSEQ multiplex PCR. The profile covers 90,000 to 110,000 clones, with roughly 80% appearing a single time and about 6.9% taken by the ten largest. The sequencing input was PBMCs. The receptors derive from a young man in good health and CMV-seropositive.

V and J are TRBV2 and TRBJ1-2, with a tentative D call TRBD1 (6 bases). From germline, CDR1 is SNHLY and CDR2 FYNNEI. Trimming removed 5 bases from V and 5 bases from J, with 15 bases in between. CDR3 length: 14 residues. CDR3 loop: CASSKTGYPYGYTF. CDR3 DNA sequence: TGTGCCAGCAGTAAAACAGGGTACCCTTATGGCTACACCTTC.

Comments on this clone: The sample has other DNA sequences that encode this CDR3 too. This chain links TRBV6-6 with TRBJ1-1; D is undetermined. The CDR3 spans 11 residues. Trimming pared 4 bases from V and 3 bases from J, leaving 3 bases between. The germline V gene encodes CDR1 MNHNY and CDR2 SVGAGI (reference sequence). As DNA, the CDR3 is TGTGCCAGCAGTTCGTACACTGAAGCTTTCTTT. Protein: CASSSYTEAFF.

The chain uses TRBV4-2 and TRBJ2-4; 14 bases are shared with TRBD2. Germline V gives CDR1 LGHNA, CDR2 YNFKEQ. The trim removed 4 bases at V and 1 base at J, leaving 9 bases unmatched. The CDR3 runs to 19 residues. The chain's CDR3 is CASSRVTSGGAGAKNIQYF. CDR3 DNA sequence: TGTGCCAGCAGCCGAGTGACTAGCGGGGGGGCCGGGGCCAAAAACATTCAGTACTTC.

A remark on this clone: Compared with germline, one end of the junction differs, possibly owing to a read error. J is TRBJ2-5 and V is TRBV7-7; D not certain. Germline V gene data show CDR1 as SSHAT and CDR2 as FNYEAQ (reference sequence). CDR3 size: 13 residues. This CDR3 reads CASSLGRHETQYF. CDR3 nucleotides: TGTGCTAGCAGCTTAGGCAGACACGAGACCCAGTACTTC.

The chain carries TRBV16 and TRBJ1-1; 7 bases match TRBD1. The V and J ends lost 3 bases and 3 bases, in that order; junction bases with no gene match: 10. The CDR3 totals 16 residues. The germline gives CDR1 KGHSY, CDR2 FQNENV. Here the CDR3 DNA reads TGTGCCAGCAGCCAGCCCGGGACAGTTGGGTACACTGAAGCTTTCTTT. As protein: CASSQPGTVGYTEAFF.

V usage is TRBV29-1 and J usage is TRBJ2-7; the D is unclear. Germline V lookup: CDR1 SQVTM, CDR2 ANQGSEA. V lost 0 bases and J 2 bases, leaving 11 bases between the germline ends. The CDR3 consists of 14 residues. The CDR3 DNA follows: TGCAGCGTTGAAGAACAGACCTCCCCCTACGAGCAGTACTTC. This encodes CSVEEQTSPYEQYF.

The V gene is TRBV5-6, the J gene TRBJ2-1; 7 bases fit TRBD1. The CDR3 is 14 residues long. V dropped 3 bases and J dropped 5; count of bases not matched to a gene: 5. The germline V gene has CDR1 SGHDT and CDR2 YYEEEE. CDR3 sequence: CASSSPDRDNEQFF. Written as DNA, the CDR3 is TGTGCCAGCAGCTCCCCAGACAGGGACAATGAGCAGTTCTTC.

The chain combines TRBV29-1 with TRBJ2-3; D remains ambiguous. Trimming stripped 3 bases from V and 2 bases from J, with 9 bases between. This CDR3 spans 13 amino acids. Germline CDR1 is SQVTM and CDR2 is ANQGSEA. DNA for the CDR3: TGCAGCGTTGAGGGCAGGTACACAGATACGCAGTATTTT. This gives the protein CSVEGRYTDTQYF.

The chain joins TRBV6-5 to TRBJ1-5; TRBD1 matches at 9 bases. Unmatched junction bases numbered 3, after V lost 5 bases and J lost 4 bases. The CDR3 loop spans 14 amino acids. Germline CDR1 reads MNHEY; CDR2 reads SVGAGI. CDR3: CASSPGTGNQPQHF. CDR3 in DNA: TGTGCCAGCAGTCCGGGGACAGGGAATCAGCCCCAGCATTTT.

A remark on this clone: Mismatch with germline at one junction end may stem from a read error. This sample includes further DNA sequences coding for the same CDR3. This sequence joins TRBV6-5 and TRBJ1-6, with TRBD1 as a possible D gene (6 bases). Germline V CDR1 and CDR2: MNHEY, SVGAGI. The length of the CDR3 is 16 residues. CDR3 residues: CASSYPRGANNSPLHF. In DNA, the CDR3 is TGTGCCAGCAGTTACCCGCGGGGGGCGAACAATTCCCCCCTCCACTTT.

The chain recombines TRBV15 with TRBJ2-7; 7 bases are a match to TRBD1. J gave up 0 bases and V 1 base, and 3 bases lay outside the gene matches. Germline lookup yields CDR1 LNHNV and CDR2 YYDKDF (reference sequence). The CDR3 loop spans 15 amino acids. The DNA for the CDR3 is TGTGCCACCAGCAGAGGTGCAGGGGGCTCCTACGAGCAGTACTTC. Translating gives CATSRGAGGSYEQYF.

J is TRBJ2-2 and V is TRBV7-6, with 10 bases lining up with TRBD1. The V segment lost 6 bases and the J segment 4 bases; nucleotides outside the gene matches: 8. Germline-derived CDR1 and CDR2 are SGHVS and FNYEAQ. This CDR3 comprises 16 residues. DNA for the CDR3: TGTGCCAGCAGTACTGGACAGGGGGGGGGCACCGGGGAGCTGTTTTTT. It encodes CASSTGQGGGTGELFF. The complete variable domain, with remaining parts taken from reference TRBV7-6 and TRBJ2-2, reads GAGVSQSPRYKVTKRGQDVALRCDPISGHVSLYWYRQALGQGPEFLTYFNYEAQQDKSGLPNDRFSAERPEGSISTLTIQRTEQRDSAMYRCASSTGQGGGTGELFFGEGSRLTVL.

The rearrangement links TRBV5-8 to TRBJ1-1, with a possible D match to TRBD1 (6 bases). V lost 2 bases and J lost 0, with 14 bases in between. The CDR3 covers 16 residues. CDR1 is SGHTS and CDR2 is YDEGEE in the germline V gene. The CDR3 region is CASSFQGRIMNTEAFF. CDR3 sequence (DNA): TGTGCCAGCAGCTTTCAGGGGCGGATAATGAACACTGAAGCTTTCTTT.

The chain links TRBV7-2 to TRBJ2-1, with 12 bases lining up with TRBD2. This CDR3 has 17 amino acids. Looked up from germline, CDR1 is SGHTA and CDR2 is FQGNSA. J was trimmed by 8 bases and V by 1 base; bases with no gene match: 9. The DNA for the CDR3 is TGTGCCAGCAGCTTAGGCTCGCTAGCGGGGGGGCAGTATGAGCAGTTCTTC. Residues: CASSLGSLAGGQYEQFF.

The chain recombines TRBV19 with TRBJ2-2, with TRBD2 identical over 11 bases. CDR3 length equals 17 residues. With 0 bases clipped from V and 7 bases from J, the junction kept 7 bases outside the gene matches. Looked up from germline, CDR1 is LNHDA and CDR2 is SQIVND (reference sequence). CDR3 in DNA: TGTGCCAGTAGTATAGATGGCCCTAGCGGGGGGCGCGGGGAGCTGTTTTTT. Its translation is CASSIDGPSGGRGELFF.

The table lists this clone with a few counts. The V and J genes are TRBV11-2 and TRBJ2-7; TRBD2 agrees at 7 bases. The CDR3 extends over 15 amino acids. Germline V gives CDR1 SGHAT, CDR2 FQNNGV. Trimming cost V 5 bases and J 0 bases; bases outside gene matches: 7. CDR3 in amino acids: CASSPLKRGSYEQYF. The DNA of the CDR3 is TGTGCCAGCAGCCCCCTCAAGCGGGGCTCCTACGAGCAGTACTTC. Together with reference TRBV11-2 and TRBJ2-7, the CDR3 gives the full variable domain: EAGVAQSPRYKIIEKRQSVAFWCNPISGHATLYWYQQILGQGPKLLIQFQNNGVVDDSQLPKDRFSAERLKGVDSTLKIQPAKLEDSAVYLCASSPLKRGSYEQYFGPGTRLTVT.

The CDR3 DNA is TGCGCCAGCGGGGACAGTTCGAACACTGAAGCTTTCTTT. Translating it yields CASGDSSNTEAFF. V and J are TRBV5-1 and TRBJ1-1; 7 positions match TRBD1. The V and J ends lost 7 bases and 1 base, in that order; junction bases with no gene match: 4. The CDR3 is 13 amino acids. Germline-derived CDR1 and CDR2 are SGHRS and YFSETQ.

Sample share makes this clone medium-sized. The chain couples TRBV10-3 to TRBJ2-1; 9 bases are shared with TRBD2. V dropped 0 bases and J dropped 5; count of bases not matched to a gene: 8. CDR3 length: 17 residues. Germline assignment: CDR1 ENHRY and CDR2 SYGVKD. The CDR3 protein is CAISESMASGDHNEQFF. The CDR3, as DNA: TGTGCCATCAGTGAGTCGATGGCTAGCGGGGACCACAATGAGCAGTTCTTC.

The gene calls are TRBV25-1 and TRBJ2-3, with D perhaps TRBD1 (5 bases). The CDR3 is 14 residues long. Per the germline V gene, CDR1 is MGHDK and CDR2 is SYGVNS. V was shortened by 2 bases and J by 1 base, with 7 bases between the two germline ends. CDR3 DNA sequence: TGTGCCAGCAGTGAAGCCAGGGGCACAGATACGCAGTATTTT. Protein sequence: CASSEARGTDTQYF.

The rearrangement uses TRBV6-5 and TRBJ1-3; 8 bases agree with TRBD1. CDR3 length: 15 residues. In germline, CDR1 is MNHEY, CDR2 SVGAGI. Trimming took 5 bases from V and 2 from J; bases not matched to a gene: 5. Written as DNA, the CDR3 is TGTGCCAGCAGTCCCCCACAGGGGGCTGGAAACACCATATATTTT. Translated: CASSPPQGAGNTIYF.

This chain links TRBV5-1 with TRBJ2-3; maybe TRBD1 (5 bases). There are 14 residues in the CDR3. Germline assignment: CDR1 SGHRS and CDR2 YFSETQ. V shed 3 bases and J shed 1 base, with 9 bases lying between them. The CDR3 protein is CASSSAQGTDTQYF. As DNA, the CDR3 is TGCGCCAGCAGCTCTGCACAGGGCACAGATACGCAGTATTTT.